This T cell receptor (beta chain) was retrieved from a study of spatial heterogeneity in lung cancer. Study outcomes and limitations: The study found that expanded intratumoral alpha and beta TCR counts tracked tumor mutation counts.

A single record per CDR3 protein comes from TCRdb applying MiXCR to the 5' RACE reads. This table has nearly 10,000 distinct CDR3 sequences, 6.3% appearing once. The time point here: sample taken at primary tumor resection. This clonotype was detected many times. The antigen is undetermined. The library was prepared for alpha chains; this beta chain is a stray read, so its frequency means little. The CDR3 runs 14 residues. CDR1 and CDR2 (germline): SGHRS, YFSETQ. Trimming removed 0 bases at V and 7 bases at J, with 11 bases between. V gene TRBV5-1 combines with J gene TRBJ1-5; D is unclear. This specimen consisted of lung tumor tissue, obtained at surgery. This clonotype was obtained from a male donor with early-stage non-small cell lung cancer. Written as DNA, the CDR3 is TGCGCCAGCAGCTTGGTTGTGGGGATCCAGCCCCAGCATTTT. It yields the protein CASSLVVGIQPQHF.